The 9 T cell receptor beta chains listed next were all sequenced from one sample in a study of blood T cells in healthy people across ages. A J-beta primer mix and a sample-barcoded 5' primer were used in a second PCR of roughly 7 to 12 cycles. From the 5' RACE reads, TCRdb called clonotypes with MiXCR, one entry per CDR3 protein. The sample has 650,000 to 800,000 distinct CDR3 sequences; around 45% are singletons. The sequencing sample was made of blood. The receptors originated from a man aged 60 to 75 in good health.

This chain links TRBV6-5 with TRBJ2-4; D not certain. The J call may be incorrect, as the DNA end agrees better with TRBJ2-7. Germline V CDR1 and CDR2: MNHEY, SVGAGI. This CDR3 is built from 12 residues. The CDR3 here is CASSYQVGEQYF. In nucleotides, the CDR3 is TGTGCCAGCAGTTACCAGGTTGGCGAGCAGTACTTC.

This clonotype was picked up one time. The chain uses TRBV7-2 and TRBJ1-4; the D gene is possibly TRBD1 (6 bases). The germline V and J ends were trimmed by 3 bases and 8 bases, with 13 bases remaining between them. The CDR3 has 14 residues. The germline gives CDR1 SGHTA, CDR2 FQGNSA. The chain's CDR3 is CASSFDRSREKLFF. CDR3 DNA: TGTGCCAGCAGCTTCGACAGGTCCCGGGAAAAACTGTTTTTT.

Worth noting for this clonotype: One end of the junction varies from germline; a read error may be responsible. CDR3 bases: TGTACCAGCAGCCAAGATATTCTCTCCTACGAGCAGTACTTC. This codes for CTSSQDILSYEQYF. The chain joins TRBV3-1 to TRBJ2-7; no firm D call. Germline CDR1 LGHDT, CDR2 YNNKEL (reference sequence). There are 14 residues in the CDR3.

The chain couples TRBV5-6 to TRBJ1-2; no clear D gene. This CDR3 comprises 13 residues. Germline loops: CDR1 SGHDT, CDR2 YYEEEE. The ends were cut back, 7 bases at V and 0 bases at J, with 10 bases in the middle. The CDR3 protein is CASLNTPNYGYTF. The CDR3 nucleotides are TGTGCCAGCCTAAACACCCCTAACTATGGCTACACCTTC.

This chain joins TRBV5-6 and TRBJ1-2, with a weak D call TRBD1 (5 bases). V was trimmed by 5 bases and J by 4 bases, leaving 12 bases between them. Germline V gene data show CDR1 as SGHDT and CDR2 as YYEEEE. CDR3 length equals 13 residues. The CDR3 sequence: CASRSTEIYGYTF. Here the CDR3 DNA reads TGTGCCAGCAGGTCGACAGAGATCTATGGCTACACCTTC.

The chain recombines TRBV5-1 with TRBJ2-1; D uncertain. This CDR3 spans 15 amino acids. Germline-derived CDR1 and CDR2 are SGHRS and YFSETQ. V was cut by 4 bases and J by 1 base, with 12 bases left in between. The CDR3 DNA follows: TGCGCCAGCAGCCCTATATTACAGTCCTACAATGAGCAGTTCTTC. It yields the protein CASSPILQSYNEQFF. The full variable domain, completed using reference TRBV5-1 and TRBJ2-1, is KAGVTQTPRYLIKTRGQQVTLSCSPISGHRSVSWYQQTPGQGLQFLFEYFSETQRNKGNFPGRFSGRQFSNSRSEMNVSTLELGDSALYLCASSPILQSYNEQFFGPGTRLTVL.

This clonotype has more than one count but fewer than ten. The rearrangement joins TRBV29-1 to TRBJ2-7, with 9 bases identical to TRBD1. The ends lost 0 bases at V and 6 bases at J; junction bases unmatched: 3. This CDR3 contains 13 residues. Germline V gene lookup returns CDR1 SQVTM and CDR2 ANQGSEA. CDR3 bases: TGCAGCGTTGAAGAAGGGACAGGGATCGAGCAGTACTTC. Its translation is CSVEEGTGIEQYF.

This sequence joins TRBV6-4 and TRBJ1-6; no clear D. The CDR3 has 13 amino acids. Trimming left V 4 bases short and J 7 bases short, with 8 bases between. Germline assignment: CDR1 MRHNA and CDR2 SNTAGT. As DNA, the CDR3 is TGTGCCAGCAGTGTGGAAGAAAATTCACCCCTCCACTTT. Translated: CASSVEENSPLHF.

This clonotype was detected ten times or more. This chain connects TRBV20-1 to TRBJ2-6, with 7 nucleotides matching TRBD2. The CDR3 runs to 18 residues. V trimming: 3 bases; J trimming: 0 bases; junction bases outside the gene matches: 11. Germline V lookup: CDR1 DFQATT, CDR2 SNEGSKA (reference sequence). This chain's CDR3 is CSASSGSAGFSGANVLTF. CDR3 DNA: TGCAGTGCTAGTTCGGGGTCAGCGGGATTCTCTGGGGCCAACGTCCTGACTTTC.